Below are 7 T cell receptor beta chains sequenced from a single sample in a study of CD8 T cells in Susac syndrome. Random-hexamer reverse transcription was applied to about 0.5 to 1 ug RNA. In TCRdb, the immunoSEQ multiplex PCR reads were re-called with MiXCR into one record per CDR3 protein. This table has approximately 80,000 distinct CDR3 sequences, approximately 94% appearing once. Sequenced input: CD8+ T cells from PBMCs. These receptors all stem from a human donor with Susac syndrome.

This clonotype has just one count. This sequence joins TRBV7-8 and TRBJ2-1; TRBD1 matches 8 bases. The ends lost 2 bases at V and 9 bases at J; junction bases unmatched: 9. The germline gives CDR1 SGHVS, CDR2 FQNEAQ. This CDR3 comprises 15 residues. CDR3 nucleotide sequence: TGTGCCAGCAGCTTAAGGAGTCAGGGGGCAGGTGAGCAGTTCTTC. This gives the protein CASSLRSQGAGEQFF.

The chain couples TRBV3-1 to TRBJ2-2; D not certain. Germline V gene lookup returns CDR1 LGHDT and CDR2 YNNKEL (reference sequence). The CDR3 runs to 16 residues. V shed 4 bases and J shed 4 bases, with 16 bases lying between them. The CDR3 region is CASSPLWRSGTGELFF. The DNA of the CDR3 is TGTGCCAGCAGCCCCCTTTGGCGGTCGGGCACCGGGGAGCTGTTTTTT.

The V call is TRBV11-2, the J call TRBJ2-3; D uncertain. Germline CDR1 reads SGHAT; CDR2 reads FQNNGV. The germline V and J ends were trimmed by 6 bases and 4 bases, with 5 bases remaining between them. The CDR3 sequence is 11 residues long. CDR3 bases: TGTGCCAGCAGGTCGGCAGATACGCAGTATTTT. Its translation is CASRSADTQYF.

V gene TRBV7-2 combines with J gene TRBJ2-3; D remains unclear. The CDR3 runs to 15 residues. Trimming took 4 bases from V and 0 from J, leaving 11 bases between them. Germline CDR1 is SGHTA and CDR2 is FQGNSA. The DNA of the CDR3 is TGTGCCAGCAGCTCGAGGCATTTCAGCACAGATACGCAGTATTTT. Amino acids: CASSSRHFSTDTQYF.

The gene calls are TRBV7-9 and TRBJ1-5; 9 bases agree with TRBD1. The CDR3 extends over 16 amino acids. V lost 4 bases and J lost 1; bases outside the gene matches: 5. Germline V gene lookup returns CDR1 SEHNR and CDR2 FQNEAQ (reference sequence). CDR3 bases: TGTGCCAGCAGCTCCTCCGGGACAGGGAGCAATCAGCCCCAGCATTTT. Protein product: CASSSSGTGSNQPQHF.

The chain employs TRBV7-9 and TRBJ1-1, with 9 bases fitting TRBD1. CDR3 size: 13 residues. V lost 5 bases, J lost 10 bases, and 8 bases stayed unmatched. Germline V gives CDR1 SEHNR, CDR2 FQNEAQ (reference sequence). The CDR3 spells CASSLDRGRGAFF. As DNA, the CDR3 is TGTGCCAGCAGCCTGGACAGGGGAAGAGGAGCTTTCTTT.

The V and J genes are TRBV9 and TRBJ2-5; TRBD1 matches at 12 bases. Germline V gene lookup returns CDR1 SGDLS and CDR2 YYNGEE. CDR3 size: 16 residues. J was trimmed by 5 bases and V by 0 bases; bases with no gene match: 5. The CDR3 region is CASSVAGTGGSETQYF. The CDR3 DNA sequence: TGTGCCAGCAGCGTAGCGGGGACAGGGGGCTCGGAGACCCAGTACTTC.